Listed below are T cell receptor beta chains from one sample, sequenced in a study of vaccination and CD4 T cells after COVID-19. These TCRs are of unknown antigen specificity. TCRdb recomputed calls from the PCR reads with MiXCR, one row per CDR3 protein. Among about 20,000 distinct CDR3 sequences listed, less than 35% were seen once. Sequences were obtained from cultured CD4+ T cells from blood. The receptors shown here come from a human donor with COVID-19. CDR3s include the opening cysteine and the closing phenylalanine or tryptophan. D genes are given only for firm matches. The size of a clone is reported for some rows only, either as once, few or many, or as a class for expanded clones.

v_call: TRBV7-9; d_call: -; clone_size: -; j_call: TRBJ1-1; cdr3_aa: CASSLLGQNTEAFF; cdr3_nt: TGTGCCAGCAGCCTCTTGGGGCAGAACACTGAAGCTTTCTTT
v_call: TRBV25-1; d_call: TRBD1; clone_size: few; j_call: TRBJ2-1; cdr3_aa: CASSAFEGTGYNEQFF; cdr3_nt: TGTGCCAGCAGTGCCTTCGAAGGGACAGGCTACAATGAGCAGTTCTTC
v_call: TRBV28; d_call: TRBD1; clone_size: -; j_call: TRBJ2-7; cdr3_aa: CASVTGGPDYEQYF; cdr3_nt: TGTGCCAGCGTAACAGGGGGCCCCGACTACGAGCAGTACTTC
v_call: TRBV11-1; d_call: -; clone_size: -; j_call: TRBJ1-1; cdr3_aa: CASSAGVNTEAFF; cdr3_nt: TGTGCCAGCAGCGCCGGGGTGAACACTGAAGCTTTCTTT
v_call: TRBV25-1; d_call: TRBD1; clone_size: -; j_call: TRBJ1-2; cdr3_aa: CASSKSGATGFYGYTF; cdr3_nt: TGTGCCAGCAGTAAATCCGGCGCGACAGGGTTCTATGGCTACACCTTC
v_call: TRBV6-1; d_call: TRBD2; clone_size: -; j_call: TRBJ2-7; cdr3_aa: CASKAGPGEQYF; cdr3_nt: TGTGCCAGCAAAGCGGGACCGGGTGAGCAGTACTTC
v_call: TRBV5-1; d_call: -; clone_size: few; j_call: TRBJ2-7; cdr3_aa: CASSPAATNEQYF; cdr3_nt: TGCGCCAGCAGCCCGGCAGCGACAAACGAGCAGTACTTC
v_call: TRBV7-3; d_call: -; clone_size: -; j_call: TRBJ1-6; cdr3_aa: CASSLTTGGGSPLHF; cdr3_nt: TGTGCCAGCAGCTTAACGACGGGGGGAGGTTCACCCCTCCACTTT
v_call: TRBV6-1; d_call: TRBD1; clone_size: few; j_call: TRBJ1-6; cdr3_aa: CASRGQGAVSPLHF; cdr3_nt: TGTGCCAGCAGAGGACAGGGGGCGGTATCACCCCTCCACTTT
v_call: TRBV10-3; d_call: -; clone_size: -; j_call: TRBJ2-2; cdr3_aa: CAVQGQRELFF; cdr3_nt: TGTGCCGTACAGGGTCAGCGGGAGCTGTTTTTT
v_call: TRBV20-1; d_call: -; clone_size: few; j_call: TRBJ2-1; cdr3_aa: CSAHPVGSNEQFF; cdr3_nt: TGCAGTGCCCACCCTGTAGGGAGCAATGAGCAGTTCTTC